This entry concerns a single T cell receptor (beta chain). The specificity of this receptor is unknown. Base qualities are not provided; no much larger clone lies one nucleotide away. The sample belongs to a study of T-cell reconstitution after alpha-beta-depleted transplantation in children (TCRdb year 2016). Looking at the study overall: The study quantitatively tracked T-cell immune reconstitution after TCRalphabeta/CD19-depleted allogeneic hematopoietic cell transplantation in children using TCR repertoire profiling.

The treatment or condition tag for this specimen amounts to: allogeneic hematopoietic cell transplantation with graft depleted of TCRalphabeta T cells and CD19 B cells. The transplant recipients were children given TCRalphabeta/CD19-depleted allogeneic hematopoietic cell grafts. After removal of 5 bases from V and 5 bases from J, the junction retains 16 bases not matched to a gene. The germline V gene encodes CDR1 SEHNR and CDR2 FQNEAQ (reference sequence). The CDR3 has 17 amino acids, counting the end cysteine and phenylalanine. Left in the record is the CDR3 DNA by itself, 51 bases read in frame from the first base. Library construction relied on PCR. Sequenced on an Illumina HiSeq 2500. TCR libraries were prepared with molecular barcoding, using unique molecular identifiers to normalize TCRbeta repertoire quantification. In TCRdb, the public reads were trimmed at Q25 with fastp and aligned with MiXCR, with productive beta chains retained. For every CDR3 protein sequence, its rows merge into one entry that carries the most common genes and DNA. Here the sample has about 220,000 distinct CDR3 sequences; roughly a sixth occur a single time. The ten largest clones represent about two fifths of the sample.

Broad study findings and their caveats: Over subsequent months, a decline in hyperexpanded clone frequencies was noted, and after one year, T-cell counts and TCRbeta diversity were mostly ascribed to newly produced T cells. Apparently early alphabetaT-cell count recovery about two months after transplant reportedly relied on only several hundred rapidly expanded clones derived from non-depleted graft cells. In some patients, the high TCRbeta diversity seen at day 60 was put down to recipient T cells and intrathymic progenitors that had survived conditioning.

The chain couples TRBV7-9 to TRBJ2-5; 8 central bases correspond to TRBD1. This clonotype was sampled from a male patient between 2 and 10 years old who had a stem cell transplant for acute lymphoblastic leukemia, so the T cells may come from the graft donor. The sample consisted of PBMCs, mostly from graft donor cells, taken 360 days after TCRalphabeta/CD19-depleted stem cell transplant. The nucleotide sequence is given as TGTGCCAGCAGCCTTACGCGGACAGGGCCTCTCTTGGAGACCCAGTACTTC. The translation is CASSLTRTGPLLETQYF.